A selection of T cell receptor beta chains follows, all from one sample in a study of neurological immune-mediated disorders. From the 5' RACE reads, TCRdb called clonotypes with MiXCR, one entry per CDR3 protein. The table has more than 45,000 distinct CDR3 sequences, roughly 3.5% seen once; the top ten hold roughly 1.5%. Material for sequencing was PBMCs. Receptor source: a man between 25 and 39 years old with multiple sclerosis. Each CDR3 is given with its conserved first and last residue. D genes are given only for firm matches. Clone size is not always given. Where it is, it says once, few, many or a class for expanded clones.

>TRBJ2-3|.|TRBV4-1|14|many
TGCGCCAGCAGCCGAGAACCCGGACAATATACGCAGTATTTT
CASSREPGQYTQYF
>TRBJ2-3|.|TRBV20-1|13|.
TGCAGTGCTCCGGCTCCCCTCACAGATACGCAGTATTTT
CSAPAPLTDTQYF
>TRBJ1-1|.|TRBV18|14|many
TGTGCCAGCTCACAGGCCCAGAGAAACACTGAAGCTTTCTTT
CASSQAQRNTEAFF
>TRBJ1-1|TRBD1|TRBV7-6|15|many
TGTGCCAGCAGCGTCGACAGGGGGCTGAACACTGAAGCTTTCTTT
CASSVDRGLNTEAFF
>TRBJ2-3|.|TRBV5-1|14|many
TGCGCCAGCAGCTTCCGAGGTTCGTTGGATACGCAGTATTTT
CASSFRGSLDTQYF
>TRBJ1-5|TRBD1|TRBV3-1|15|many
TGTGCCAGCAGCCAACAGGGACAGGGGAATCAGCCCCAGCATTTT
CASSQQGQGNQPQHF
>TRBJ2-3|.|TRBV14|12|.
TGTGCCAGCAGCGCTCGGGTGGATACGCAGTATTTT
CASSARVDTQYF
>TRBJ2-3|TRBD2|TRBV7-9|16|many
TGTGCCAGCAGTTATAAGGCTAGCGGGGACGGAGATACGCAGTATTTT
CASSYKASGDGDTQYF
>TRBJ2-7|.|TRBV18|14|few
TGTGCCAGCTCACCCCCTGTGCGCAGGGACGAGCAGTACTTC
CASSPPVRRDEQYF
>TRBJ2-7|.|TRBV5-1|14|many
TGCGCCAGCAGCTTGGAGGGCAGGGTGTACGAGCAGTACTTC
CASSLEGRVYEQYF
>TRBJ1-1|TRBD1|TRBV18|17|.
TGTGCCAGCTCATCGGACAGGGGGCGACCGGGGAGCACTGAAGCTTTCTTT
CASSSDRGRPGSTEAFF
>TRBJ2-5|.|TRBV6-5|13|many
TGTGCCAGCAGTTACAGGCTAGAACAGACCCAGTACTTC
CASSYRLEQTQYF
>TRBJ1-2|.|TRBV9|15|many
TGTGCCAGCAGCGTAGAGGGCAGGGTAGGGTATGGCTACACCTTC
CASSVEGRVGYGYTF
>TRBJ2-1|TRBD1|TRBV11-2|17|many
TGTGCCAGCAGCTTTGGACAGGCGGTTCGCTCCTACAATGAGCAGTTCTTC
CASSFGQAVRSYNEQFF
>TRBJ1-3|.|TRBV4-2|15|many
TGTGCCAGCAGCCAAGATCAGCCTTTGGGAAACACCATATATTTT
CASSQDQPLGNTIYF
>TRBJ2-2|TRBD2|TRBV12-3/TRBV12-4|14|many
TGTGCCAGCACATACGCGGGAGGGACCGGGGAGCTGTTTTTT
CASTYAGGTGELFF
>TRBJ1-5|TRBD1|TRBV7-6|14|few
TGTGCCAGCAGTCGACAGGGTACAAATCAGCCCCAGCATTTT
CASSRQGTNQPQHF
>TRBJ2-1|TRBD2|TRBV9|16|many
TGTGCCAGCAGCCCCCCGGGACTAGAGTTCCCCGGTGAGCAGTTCTTC
CASSPPGLEFPGEQFF
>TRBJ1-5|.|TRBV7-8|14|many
TGTGCCAGCAGCTCACAGGGATCTGGTCAGCCCCAGCATTTT
CASSSQGSGQPQHF
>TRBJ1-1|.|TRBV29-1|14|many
TGCAGCGTTGTTAGTAGAGGGATAGGCACTGAAGCTTTCTTT
CSVVSRGIGTEAFF
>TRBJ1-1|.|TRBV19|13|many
TGTGCCAGTAGTGCGGGACCGAGGACTGAAGCTTTCTTT
CASSAGPRTEAFF